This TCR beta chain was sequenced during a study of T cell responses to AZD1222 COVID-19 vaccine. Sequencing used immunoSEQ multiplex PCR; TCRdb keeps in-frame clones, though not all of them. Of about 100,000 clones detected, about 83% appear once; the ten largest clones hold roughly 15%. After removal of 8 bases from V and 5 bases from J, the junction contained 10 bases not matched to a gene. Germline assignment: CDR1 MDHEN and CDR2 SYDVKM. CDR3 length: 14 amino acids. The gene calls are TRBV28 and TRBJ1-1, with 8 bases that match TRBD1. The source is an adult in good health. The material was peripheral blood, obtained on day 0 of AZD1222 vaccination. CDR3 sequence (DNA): TGTGCCAGCGCTCTTCAGGGGGCTTGGACTGAAGCTTTCTTT. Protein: CASALQGAWTEAFF.